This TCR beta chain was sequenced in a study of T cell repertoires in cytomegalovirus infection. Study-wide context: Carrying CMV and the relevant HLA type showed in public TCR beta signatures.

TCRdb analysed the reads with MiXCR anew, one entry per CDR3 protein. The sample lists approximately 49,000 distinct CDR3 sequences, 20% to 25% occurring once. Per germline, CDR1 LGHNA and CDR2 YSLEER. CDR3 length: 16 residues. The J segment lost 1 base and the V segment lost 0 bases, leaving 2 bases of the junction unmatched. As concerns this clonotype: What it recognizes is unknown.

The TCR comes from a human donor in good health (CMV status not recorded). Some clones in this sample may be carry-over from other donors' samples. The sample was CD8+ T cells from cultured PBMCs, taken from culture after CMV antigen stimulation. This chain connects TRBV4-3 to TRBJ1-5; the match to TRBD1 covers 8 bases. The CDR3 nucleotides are TGCGCCAGCAGCCAAGATGGGGACAGGAGCAATCAGCCCCAGCATTTT. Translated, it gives CASSQDGDRSNQPQHF.